The entry below describes one T cell receptor beta chain. Its antigen is unknown. TCRdb called the RT-PCR reads again in MiXCR, with one record for every CDR3 protein. This table holds more than 550,000 distinct CDR3 sequences, 12% found once. This sample is part of a study of response to subunit inactivated influenza vaccine. The study, taken as a whole, reports: Authors suggested each seasonal flu vaccination may recruit only limited numbers of new T cells.

J was trimmed by 4 bases and V by 5 bases; bases with no gene match: 7. The CDR3 length is 15 residues. The origin of this receptor is a man in his fifties who received an inactivated influenza vaccine. The specimen comprised PBMCs from blood, sampled on the day of vaccination. The chain links TRBV12-3 or TRBV12-4 to TRBJ2-1, with TRBD1 identical over 8 bases. This CDR3 is CASSPRDRLYNEQFF. CDR3 bases: TGTGCCAGCAGTCCTCGGGACAGGTTATACAATGAGCAGTTCTTC.